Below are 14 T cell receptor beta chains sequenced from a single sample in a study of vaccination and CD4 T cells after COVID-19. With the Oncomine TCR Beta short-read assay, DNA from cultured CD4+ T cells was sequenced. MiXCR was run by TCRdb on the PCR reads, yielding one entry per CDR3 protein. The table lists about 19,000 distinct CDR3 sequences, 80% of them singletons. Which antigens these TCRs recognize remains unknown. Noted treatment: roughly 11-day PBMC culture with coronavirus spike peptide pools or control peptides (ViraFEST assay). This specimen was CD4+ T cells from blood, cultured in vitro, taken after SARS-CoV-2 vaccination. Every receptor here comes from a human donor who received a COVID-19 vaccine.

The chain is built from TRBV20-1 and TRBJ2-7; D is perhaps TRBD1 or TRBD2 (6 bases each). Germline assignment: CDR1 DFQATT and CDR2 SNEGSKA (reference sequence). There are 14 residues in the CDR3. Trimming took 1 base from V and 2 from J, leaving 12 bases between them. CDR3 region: CSARVGGDAYEQYF. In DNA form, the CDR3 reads TGCAGTGCTAGAGTCGGGGGCGATGCCTACGAGCAGTACTTC.

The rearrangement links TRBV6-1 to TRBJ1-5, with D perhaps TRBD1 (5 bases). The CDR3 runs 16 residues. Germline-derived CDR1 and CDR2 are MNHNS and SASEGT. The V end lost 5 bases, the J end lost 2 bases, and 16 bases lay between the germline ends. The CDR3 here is CASSRIWQGGNQPQHF. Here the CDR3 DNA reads TGTGCCAGCAGTCGAATCTGGCAGGGTGGCAATCAGCCCCAGCATTTT.

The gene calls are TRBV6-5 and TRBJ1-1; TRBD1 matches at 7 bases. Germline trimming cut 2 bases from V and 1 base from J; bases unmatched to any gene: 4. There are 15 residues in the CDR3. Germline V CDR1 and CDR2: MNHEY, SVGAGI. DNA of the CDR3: TGTGCCAGCAGTTACCAGGGGGAGGGGAACACTGAAGCTTTCTTT. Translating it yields CASSYQGEGNTEAFF.

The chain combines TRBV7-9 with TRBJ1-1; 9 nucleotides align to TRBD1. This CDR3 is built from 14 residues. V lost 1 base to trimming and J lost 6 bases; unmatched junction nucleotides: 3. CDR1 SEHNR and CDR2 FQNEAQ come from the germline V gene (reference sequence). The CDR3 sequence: CASSLGGTGSEAFF. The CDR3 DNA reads TGTGCCAGCAGCTTAGGAGGGACAGGGTCTGAAGCTTTCTTT.

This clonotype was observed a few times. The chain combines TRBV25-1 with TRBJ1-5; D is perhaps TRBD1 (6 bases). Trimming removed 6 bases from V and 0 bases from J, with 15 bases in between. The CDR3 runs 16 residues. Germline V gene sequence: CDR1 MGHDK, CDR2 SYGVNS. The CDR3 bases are TGTGCCAGCAGGGCTCAGGGGTTTCTTAGCAATCAGCCCCAGCATTTT. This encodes CASRAQGFLSNQPQHF.

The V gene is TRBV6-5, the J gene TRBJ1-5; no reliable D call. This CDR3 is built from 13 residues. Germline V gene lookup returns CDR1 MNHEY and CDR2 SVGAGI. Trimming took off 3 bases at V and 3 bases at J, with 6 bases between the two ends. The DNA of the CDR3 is TGTGCCAGCAGTTATGACACCAATCAGCCCCAGCATTTT. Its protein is CASSYDTNQPQHF.

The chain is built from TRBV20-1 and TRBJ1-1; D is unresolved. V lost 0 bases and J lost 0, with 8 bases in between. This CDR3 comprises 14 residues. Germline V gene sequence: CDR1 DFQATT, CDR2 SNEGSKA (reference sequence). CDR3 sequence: CSAREVDLNTEAFF. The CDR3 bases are TGCAGTGCTAGAGAGGTGGATCTGAACACTGAAGCTTTCTTT.

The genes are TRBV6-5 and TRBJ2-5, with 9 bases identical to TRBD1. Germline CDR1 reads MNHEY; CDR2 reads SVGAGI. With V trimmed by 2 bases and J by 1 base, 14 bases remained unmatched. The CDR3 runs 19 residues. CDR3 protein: CASSYAIYRDRVVQETQYF. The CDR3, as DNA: TGTGCCAGCAGTTACGCGATCTACCGGGACAGGGTGGTCCAAGAGACCCAGTACTTC.

CDR3 in DNA: TGTGCCAGCAGTCAACCCGCGGGTAGCGGGGGGAACAATGAGCAGTTCTTC. Encoded protein: CASSQPAGSGGNNEQFF. The chain carries TRBV27 and TRBJ2-1, with 10 positions matching TRBD2. CDR1 MNHEY and CDR2 SMNVEV come from the germline V gene (reference sequence). V dropped 5 bases and J dropped 5; count of bases not matched to a gene: 12. This CDR3 comprises 17 residues.

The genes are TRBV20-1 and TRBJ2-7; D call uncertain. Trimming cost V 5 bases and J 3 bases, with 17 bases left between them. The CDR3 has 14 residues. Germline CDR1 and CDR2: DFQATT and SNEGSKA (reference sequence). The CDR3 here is CSASAARTFYEQYF. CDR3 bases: TGCAGTGCTTCTGCGGCCCGAACATTCTACGAGCAGTACTTC.

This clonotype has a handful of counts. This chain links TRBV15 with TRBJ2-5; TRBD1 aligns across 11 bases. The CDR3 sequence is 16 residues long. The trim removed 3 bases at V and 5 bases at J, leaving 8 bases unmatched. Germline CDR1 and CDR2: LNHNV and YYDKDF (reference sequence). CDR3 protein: CATSSHPDRGQETQYF. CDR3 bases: TGTGCCACCAGCAGTCATCCGGACAGGGGGCAGGAGACCCAGTACTTC.

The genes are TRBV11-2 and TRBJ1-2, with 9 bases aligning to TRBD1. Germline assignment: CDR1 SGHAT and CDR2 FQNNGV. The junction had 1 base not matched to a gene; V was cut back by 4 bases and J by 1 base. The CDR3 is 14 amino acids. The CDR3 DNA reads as TGTGCCAGCAGCTGGACAGGGGATAACTATGGCTACACCTTC. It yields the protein CASSWTGDNYGYTF.

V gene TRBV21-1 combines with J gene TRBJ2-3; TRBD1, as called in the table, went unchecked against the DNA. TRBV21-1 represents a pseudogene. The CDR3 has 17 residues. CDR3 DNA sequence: TGTGCCAGCAGCATGCGAAACAGGGTGCCGCTCCCAGATACGCAGTATTTT. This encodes CASSMRNRVPLPDTQYF.

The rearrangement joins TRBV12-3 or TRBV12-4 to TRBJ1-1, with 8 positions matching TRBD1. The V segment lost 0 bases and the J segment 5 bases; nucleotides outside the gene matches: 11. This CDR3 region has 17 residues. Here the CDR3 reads CASSLAFLPRTGTEAFF. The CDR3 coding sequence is TGTGCCAGCAGTTTAGCGTTTTTGCCCCGGACAGGGACTGAAGCTTTCTTT.